The clone carrying this T cell receptor (beta chain) was seen just once. Repertoires were generated with immunoSEQ multiplex PCR, while TCRdb's copy carries only in-frame clones and drops some. Of about 120,000 clones listed, around 87% are singletons. These data come from a study of blood T cell repertoires in COVID-19. Study context: Sites in the United States, Italy and Spain provided acute and convalescent COVID-19 samples.

This CDR3 is 14 amino acids long. The V segment lost 2 bases and the J segment 6 bases; nucleotides outside the gene matches: 7. Germline CDR1 and CDR2: MGHRA and YSYEKL. The sequence was obtained from a woman aged 70-85 years with acute or convalescent COVID-19. Sequencing was performed on peripheral blood. This chain connects TRBV4-1 to TRBJ2-7; TRBD1 matches 7 bases. Written as DNA, the CDR3 is TGCGCCAGCAGCCAAACCGGGACAGCATCCGAGCAGTACTTC. Translation gives CASSQTGTASEQYF.